Listed below are T cell receptor beta chains from one sample, sequenced in a study of monozygotic twins with inflammatory bowel disease. TCRdb reanalyzed the 5' RACE reads, giving one entry per CDR3 protein sequence and no DNA. The sample shows about 420,000 distinct CDR3 sequences, and approximately 2.3% sits with its ten largest clones. The sequencing input was blood. The receptors come from a human donor with ulcerative colitis or Crohn's disease, or a healthy co-twin of an affected twin (not recorded which). Each CDR3 is given with its conserved first and last residue. Fields, in order: V gene, J gene, CDR3 protein.

V: TRBV20-1; J: TRBJ1-2; CDR3: CSARPSQEIYGYTF
V: TRBV3-1; J: TRBJ1-1; CDR3: CASSQSSRRATEAFF
V: TRBV5-5; J: TRBJ2-2; CDR3: CASSFGAGATGELFF
V: TRBV7-2; J: TRBJ1-2; CDR3: CASSHATGGAMGYTF
V: TRBV11-2; J: TRBJ2-3; CDR3: CASSLDREVTSTDTQYF
V: TRBV10-3; J: TRBJ2-1; CDR3: CAISIGLDNEQFF
V: TRBV6-5; J: TRBJ1-3; CDR3: CASSLGGVGNTIYF
V: TRBV20-1; J: TRBJ2-7; CDR3: CSASRTSGRASSYEQYF
V: TRBV5-6; J: TRBJ2-4; CDR3: CASRRSGDIQYF
V: TRBV5-1; J: TRBJ1-1; CDR3: CASSPGQGASFF
V: TRBV7-2; J: TRBJ1-1; CDR3: CASSPQGQGAGTEAFF
V: TRBV3-1; J: TRBJ1-3; CDR3: CASSHIDSYSGNTIYF
V: TRBV28; J: TRBJ2-3; CDR3: CASSPETRRPDTQYF
V: TRBV5-1; J: TRBJ2-7; CDR3: CASSLPSGRADEQYF
V: TRBV6-1; J: TRBJ1-2; CDR3: CASSTLGLDYGYTF
V: TRBV20-1; J: TRBJ2-5; CDR3: CSARVEGQETQYF
V: TRBV10-3; J: TRBJ1-1; CDR3: CAISDSSSMNTEAFF
V: TRBV5-5; J: TRBJ2-7; CDR3: CASSLEGPYEQYF
V: TRBV5-1; J: TRBJ2-1; CDR3: CASSFAPYNEQFF
V: TRBV27; J: TRBJ2-1; CDR3: CASSSPRLAGVDEQFF
V: TRBV9; J: TRBJ2-3; CDR3: CASSVSDRRTDTQYF
V: TRBV30; J: TRBJ1-3; CDR3: CAWSGTDSGNTIYF
V: TRBV7-2; J: TRBJ2-7; CDR3: CASSLIQGAFVYEQYF
V: TRBV11-2; J: TRBJ2-5; CDR3: CASSPLRTSGVPLGTQYF
V: TRBV29-1; J: TRBJ2-7; CDR3: CSVLSAGGHEQYF
V: TRBV7-6; J: TRBJ2-2; CDR3: CASSTRRAAGYTGELFF
V: TRBV28; J: TRBJ2-1; CDR3: CASSWSETEQFF
V: TRBV20-1; J: TRBJ2-6; CDR3: CSAWGAGANVLTF
V: TRBV5-1; J: TRBJ2-5; CDR3: CASSLGSAGLQETQYF
V: TRBV20-1; J: TRBJ2-1; CDR3: CSARVTGTYNEQFF
V: TRBV7-9; J: TRBJ2-3; CDR3: CASSYVAGSTDTQYF
V: TRBV7-9; J: TRBJ2-1; CDR3: CASSGRGTTGDEFF
V: TRBV5-1; J: TRBJ2-6; CDR3: CASSLQVTSGANVLTF
V: TRBV7-3; J: TRBJ2-5; CDR3: CASSLMAQETQYF
V: TRBV20-1; J: TRBJ2-2; CDR3: CSVGTSIPGELFF
V: TRBV29-1; J: TRBJ1-6; CDR3: CSVQTGTLYSPLHF
V: TRBV2; J: TRBJ1-6; CDR3: CASSESRDRLYNSPLHF
V: TRBV30; J: TRBJ1-4; CDR3: CAWRDGILATNEKLFF
V: TRBV3-1; J: TRBJ2-6; CDR3: CASSQVAAGRSGANVLTF